What follows are 14 T cell receptor beta chains derived from one specimen sequenced in a study of cytomegalovirus exposure and HLA in healthy donors. This table comes from immunoSEQ multiplex PCR, and its TCRdb copy is limited to in-frame clones, with some not included. This sample has 350,000 or so clones, with about nine tenths found just once. Specimen: PBMCs. These receptors came from a woman younger than 35 in good health and CMV-seronegative.

The chain uses TRBV7-2 and TRBJ1-5, with 7 bases that match TRBD1. The CDR3 covers 14 residues. V lost 5 bases and J lost 4; bases outside the gene matches: 5. The V gene's germline CDR1 is SGHTA and CDR2 FQGNSA. The DNA of the CDR3 is TGTGCCAGCAGCACCCAGACAGGGAATCAGCCCCAGCATTTT. Amino acid sequence: CASSTQTGNQPQHF. The full variable domain, completed using reference TRBV7-2 and TRBJ1-5, is GAGVSQSPSNKVTEKGKDVELRCDPISGHTALYWYRQSLGQGLEFLIYFQGNSAPDKSGLPSDRFSAERTGGSVSTLTIQRTQQEDSAVYLCASSTQTGNQPQHFGDGTRLSIL.

This chain joins TRBV19 and TRBJ2-7, with a tentative D call TRBD2 (5 bases). V lost 1 base and J lost 3, with 7 bases in between. CDR1 and CDR2 from the germline V gene are LNHDA and SQIVND (reference sequence). The CDR3 length is 13 residues. Here the CDR3 reads CASSIGGSYEQYF. DNA for the CDR3: TGTGCCAGTAGTATAGGTGGGAGCTACGAGCAGTACTTC.

The CDR3 sequence: CASSPPAGTKNTEAFF. As DNA, the CDR3 is TGTGCCAGCAGCCCCCCTGCCGGGACAAAAAACACTGAAGCTTTCTTT. The chain is built from TRBV7-2 and TRBJ1-1, with D perhaps TRBD1 (6 bases). CDR1 and CDR2 (germline): SGHTA, FQGNSA. The CDR3 loop spans 16 amino acids. V was shortened by 5 bases and J by 2 bases, with 18 bases between the two germline ends.

The J gene is TRBJ2-7, the V gene TRBV19, with 11 bases lining up with TRBD1. Germline V gives CDR1 LNHDA, CDR2 SQIVND (reference sequence). The trim removed 6 bases at V and 0 bases at J, leaving 25 bases unmatched. The CDR3 runs 22 residues. The CDR3 bases are TGTGCCAGTAGCACACCGGCCATCTCCCGGGACAGGGGGTTCTTTAGCTCCTACGAGCAGTACTTC. Encoded protein: CASSTPAISRDRGFFSSYEQYF. Full variable domain (outside the CDR3, taken from reference TRBV19 and TRBJ2-7): DGGITQSPKYLFRKEGQNVTLSCEQNLNHDAMYWYRQDPGQGLRLIYYSQIVNDFQKGDIAEGYSVSREKKESFPLTVTSAQKNPTAFYLCASSTPAISRDRGFFSSYEQYFGPGTRLTVT.

In DNA, the CDR3 is TGCAGCGTTGCGGGACTAGCCTCCTACAATGAGCAGTTCTTC. It yields the protein CSVAGLASYNEQFF. This chain uses TRBV29-1 with TRBJ2-1, with 9 bases lining up with TRBD2. V was pared by 4 bases and J by 0 bases, with 1 base of the junction left unmatched. The CDR3 is made up of 14 amino acids. Germline V lookup: CDR1 SQVTM, CDR2 ANQGSEA.

The J gene is TRBJ2-1, the V gene TRBV7-3, with D maybe TRBD2 (5 bases). Trimming removed 5 bases from V and 10 bases from J, with 12 bases in between. Germline loops: CDR1 SGHTA, CDR2 FQGTGA. The CDR3 consists of 12 residues. The CDR3 DNA is TGTGCCAGCAGCCCCACAACGGGGGAGCAGTTCTTC. It specifies CASSPTTGEQFF.

The chain joins TRBV28 to TRBJ1-4; 7 bases align to TRBD1. This CDR3 comprises 14 residues. V lost 6 bases and J lost 8; bases outside the gene matches: 9. The germline CDR1 and CDR2 sequences are MDHEN and SYDVKM. The CDR3 bases are TGTGCCAGCAGCCTAGGGGGCTTGACCGAAAAACTGTTTTTT. Translated, it gives CASSLGGLTEKLFF.

This sequence joins TRBV12-2 and TRBJ2-7; TRBD2, the D gene given by the table, was not confirmed from the DNA. TRBV12-2 is a pseudogene. The CDR3 length is 16 residues. Written as DNA, the CDR3 is TGTGCAAGTCGCTTAGCACCTAGTGGCCTAGCAAACGAGCAGTACTTC. It is translated as CASRLAPSGLANEQYF.

CDR3 protein: CASSRDNNQPQHF. The CDR3 coding sequence is TGTGCCAGCAGTCGGGACAATAATCAGCCCCAGCATTTT. This rearrangement joins TRBV5-8 to TRBJ1-5; D perhaps matches TRBD1 (6 bases). V was pared by 5 bases and J by 4 bases, with 10 bases between. The CDR3 runs to 13 residues. Germline CDR1 reads SGHTS; CDR2 reads YDEGEE.

The V gene is TRBV15, the J gene TRBJ2-1; D is unresolved. The CDR3 is 12 residues long. V was pared by 3 bases and J by 7 bases, with 7 bases between. In germline, CDR1 is LNHNV, CDR2 YYDKDF (reference sequence). DNA of the CDR3: TGTGCCACCAGCAGGGCCAGTAATGAGCAGTTCTTC. As protein: CATSRASNEQFF.

The chain recombines TRBV28 with TRBJ1-1; D call uncertain. The V and J ends lost 6 bases and 10 bases respectively, with 18 bases between them. CDR3 length: 13 amino acids. Germline lookup yields CDR1 MDHEN and CDR2 SYDVKM. DNA of the CDR3: TGTGCCAGCAGGCCGAGGACTCTGGAGGGAGCTTTCTTT. This translates into CASRPRTLEGAFF. Filled out from reference TRBV28 and TRBJ1-1, the complete variable domain reads DVKVTQSSRYLVKRTGEKVFLECVQDMDHENMFWYRQDPGLGLRLIYFSYDVKMKEKGDIPEGYSVSREKKERFSLILESASTNQTSMYLCASRPRTLEGAFFGQGTRLTVV.

The genes are TRBV28 and TRBJ2-1, with TRBD2 matching over 9 bases. This CDR3 is built from 16 residues. Germline V gives CDR1 MDHEN, CDR2 SYDVKM. J lost 6 bases, V lost 2 bases, and 8 bases had no gene match. CDR3 region: CASSLIGGLAFNEQFF. CDR3 nucleotides: TGTGCCAGCAGTTTAATTGGCGGACTAGCGTTCAATGAGCAGTTCTTC.

The chain is built from TRBV6-6 and TRBJ1-2; D is perhaps TRBD1 (6 bases). CDR3 length: 13 residues. Germline assignment: CDR1 MNHNY and CDR2 SVGAGI (reference sequence). The V end was cut by 6 bases, the J end by 3 bases, with 11 bases between. The CDR3: CASSPGGDYGYTF. The CDR3, as DNA: TGTGCCAGCAGCCCGGGGGGCGACTATGGCTACACCTTC.

CDR3 nucleotide sequence: TGTGCCAGCAGCTTACGGCAGGCTCCAAATTATGGCTACACCTTC. It specifies CASSLRQAPNYGYTF. V is TRBV7-2 and J is TRBJ1-2, with D hard to call. Germline V CDR1 and CDR2: SGHTA, FQGNSA. The V end was cut by 2 bases, the J end by 5 bases, with 15 bases between. The CDR3 loop spans 15 amino acids.